Listed below are T cell receptor beta chains from one sample, sequenced in a study of T cell responses to AZD1222 COVID-19 vaccine. Sequencing used immunoSEQ multiplex PCR; TCRdb keeps in-frame clones, though not all of them. The sample records approximately 74,000 clones, roughly nine tenths being singletons. The sequencing used peripheral blood, collected 28 days after the second AZD1222 dose. The receptors shown here come from an adult who received the AZD1222 COVID-19 vaccine. Each CDR3 is given with its conserved first and last residue. D genes are given only for firm matches. A clone size is listed for some rows: how often the clone was seen (once, few, many), or a class if it is expanded.

clone_size	v_call	j_call	d_call	cdr3_nt	cdr3_aa
-	TRBV18	TRBJ2-7	-	TGTGCCAGCTCACCACCGTTAGGGACCACCACCCCGTCCTACGAGCAGTACTTC	CASSPPLGTTTPSYEQYF
-	TRBV6-5	TRBJ2-6	-	TGTGCCAGCAGGCAAAGATCTGGGGCCAACGTCCTGACTTTC	CASRQRSGANVLTF
-	TRBV30	TRBJ1-6	-	TGTGCCTGGAGTGAGGCCGGTGGCCAGCCCCTCCACTTT	CAWSEAGGQPLHF
-	TRBV6-5	TRBJ2-1	TRBD1	TGTGCCAGCATCAACAGGGGAATGAACAATGAGCAGTTCTTC	CASINRGMNNEQFF
-	TRBV6-1	TRBJ2-7	-	TGTGCCAGCAGTGAAGTGGGGGAAAGCCGGCCCTACGAGCAGTACTTC	CASSEVGESRPYEQYF
-	TRBV16	TRBJ2-7	-	TGTGCCAGCAGCCAATCGAACGGATATGCCTACGAGCAGTACTTC	CASSQSNGYAYEQYF
-	TRBV4-3	TRBJ2-2	-	TGCGCCAGCAGCCCCGGGACGCAACACACCGGGGAGCTGTTTTTT	CASSPGTQHTGELFF
once	TRBV18	TRBJ1-5	-	TGTGCCAGCTCCCCGGAAGGCAATCAGCCCCAGCATTTT	CASSPEGNQPQHF
-	TRBV18	TRBJ1-3	-	TGTGCCAGCTCGCAGGGGTTCGGAAACACCATATATTTT	CASSQGFGNTIYF
-	TRBV3-1/TRBV3-2	TRBJ1-1	-	TGTGCCAGCAGCCATAAAGGGGCAAGCCTGGGTAGGATGAACACTGAAGCTTTCTTT	CASSHKGASLGRMNTEAFF
-	TRBV3-1/TRBV3-2	TRBJ2-1	TRBD2	TGTGCCAGCAGCCACTTGTTAGCGGGAGGGTCCAGATGGGATGAGCAGTTCTTC	CASSHLLAGGSRWDEQFF
-	TRBV7-9	TRBJ2-1	TRBD2	TGTGCCAGCATCCCGGGGACTAGCGGGAATGAGCAGTTCTTC	CASIPGTSGNEQFF
-	TRBV5-1	TRBJ1-5	-	TGCGCCAGCAGTCGGGACAACAATCAGCCCCAGCATTTT	CASSRDNNQPQHF
-	TRBV27	TRBJ1-5	TRBD1	TGTGCCAGCACCCCAATAGGACAGGGGAATCAGCCCCAGCATTTT	CASTPIGQGNQPQHF
once	TRBV19	TRBJ2-2	TRBD1	TGTGCCAGTAGTATAGTTTCCGGGACAGGATCGAACACCGGGGAGCTGTTTTTT	CASSIVSGTGSNTGELFF
-	TRBV15	TRBJ2-5	-	TGTGCCACCAGCATTGGGGGGCGCGGTGAGACCCAGTACTTC	CATSIGGRGETQYF
-	TRBV6-5	TRBJ1-2	-	TGTGCCAGTAGCTCTATCAACTATGGCTACACCTTC	CASSSINYGYTF
-	TRBV5-1	TRBJ1-2	TRBD1	TGCGCCAGCAACGTCGGACAGGGTGGGGGCTACACCTTC	CASNVGQGGGYTF
-	TRBV11-2	TRBJ2-1	TRBD2	TGTGCCAGCAGACCATTAACTCGGACTAGCGGGAGGGGGTACAATGAGCAGTTCTTC	CASRPLTRTSGRGYNEQFF
-	TRBV10-3	TRBJ1-1	-	TGTGCCATCAGTGAGTCGCCAGGCAACACTGAAGCTTTCTTT	CAISESPGNTEAFF
once	TRBV30	TRBJ1-2	-	TGTGCCTGGGAACCCGGGACTTTGGGCTACACCTTC	CAWEPGTLGYTF
-	TRBV5-1	TRBJ1-4	-	TGCGCCAGCAGCTATATAGGGTTGGGTGCAACTAATGAAAAACTGTTTTTT	CASSYIGLGATNEKLFF
-	TRBV21-1	TRBJ1-3	-	TGTGCCAGCGCGAGAGGGACAGGGTATGGAAACACCATATATTTT	CASARGTGYGNTIYF
-	TRBV6-5	TRBJ2-7	-	TGTGCCAGCAGCCGCGGCTACGAGCAGTACTTC	CASSRGYEQYF
once	TRBV14	TRBJ2-5	-	TGTGCCAGCAGCGACGAAGGGGGGGCAAGAGAGACCCAGTACTTC	CASSDEGGARETQYF
-	TRBV15	TRBJ1-1	-	TGTGCCACCAGCAGAGAGTCTCGAAACTTTCAGGGTTTCACTGAAGCTTTCTTT	CATSRESRNFQGFTEAFF
once	TRBV19	TRBJ1-2	-	TGTGCCAGTACAAATCCGGGGGTTCCCGGCTACACCTTC	CASTNPGVPGYTF
-	TRBV27	TRBJ1-5	-	TGTGCCAGCAGTTCGTACGCCCGCAATCAGCCCCAGCATTTT	CASSSYARNQPQHF
-	TRBV6-2/TRBV6-3	TRBJ2-7	TRBD2	TGTGCCAGCAGCGACAGATCGACGGGGAGGGACGAGCAGTACTTC	CASSDRSTGRDEQYF
-	TRBV9	TRBJ2-7	-	TGTGCCAGCAGCCCCCAAGCAGGGGGGCTCGAGCAGTACTTC	CASSPQAGGLEQYF
-	TRBV10-3	TRBJ2-5	TRBD2	TGTGCCATCAGGGGGACTAGCGGGAGGGACAGAGAGACCCAGTACTTC	CAIRGTSGRDRETQYF
-	TRBV6-6	TRBJ2-1	TRBD2	TGTGCCAGCAGTCCCCGAGGGAGCGGGAGAACCTACAATGAGCAGTTCTTC	CASSPRGSGRTYNEQFF
-	TRBV20-1	TRBJ2-5	-	TGCAGTGCTCAAAAGGTAGAGACCCAGTACTTC	CSAQKVETQYF
-	TRBV11-2	TRBJ2-3	-	TGTGCCAGCAGCCCCCAGACAGGTCGGGGGACAGATACGCAGTATTTT	CASSPQTGRGTDTQYF
-	TRBV30	TRBJ1-2	-	TGTGCCTGGACTCGGGACGCCCAAGGCTACACCTTC	CAWTRDAQGYTF
-	TRBV18	TRBJ2-4	-	TGTGCCAGCTCACCACCAGCAGGAGAAGCCAAAAACATTCAGTACTTC	CASSPPAGEAKNIQYF
-	TRBV18	TRBJ2-4	TRBD1	TGTGCCAGCTCCACAGGGGTAGGCAAAAACATTCAGTACTTC	CASSTGVGKNIQYF
-	TRBV29-1	TRBJ2-2	TRBD2	TGCAGCGTTGCTGAGCGGGATAGATCCGGGGAGCTGTTTTTT	CSVAERDRSGELFF
-	TRBV5-6	TRBJ1-2	-	TGTGCCAGCAGCTCGGAGGGGTCAGGGAGAACTCATGGCTACACCTTC	CASSSEGSGRTHGYTF
few	TRBV7-2	TRBJ2-7	TRBD1	TGTGCCAGCAGCACGTTCGCGGGACAGGCCTACGAGCAGTACTTC	CASSTFAGQAYEQYF
-	TRBV5-8	TRBJ1-1	TRBD1	TGTGCCAGCAGGTTTACAGGGGGCGCCCCGGGGACTGAAGCTTTCTTT	CASRFTGGAPGTEAFF
-	TRBV2	TRBJ2-7	-	TGTGCCAGCAGTTCGCGGTTAGCCCCCTACGAGCAGTACTTC	CASSSRLAPYEQYF
-	TRBV6-1	TRBJ1-1	TRBD1	TGTGCCAGCAGCTCCGCCGGGACAGGGGAAGCTTTCTTT	CASSSAGTGEAFF
-	TRBV7-9	TRBJ1-5	-	TGTGCCAGCAGCTCTCCCAGGGGAGGAAATAGCAATCAGCCCCAGCATTTT	CASSSPRGGNSNQPQHF
-	TRBV7-3	TRBJ1-5	-	TGTGCCAGCAGCTTAACGGAGAATCAGCCCCAGCATTTT	CASSLTENQPQHF
-	TRBV29-1	TRBJ1-1	TRBD1	TGCAGCGTCGATGGGACAGGTATAGAAGCTTTCTTT	CSVDGTGIEAFF
-	TRBV5-6	TRBJ1-1	TRBD1	TGTGCCAGCAGCCCGGGACAGGGGGGAGGCACTGAAGCTTTCTTT	CASSPGQGGGTEAFF
-	TRBV6-6	TRBJ1-3	TRBD1	TGTGCCAGCAGTCCAGGGACAGGGACAGACACCATATATTTT	CASSPGTGTDTIYF
-	TRBV7-8	TRBJ1-2	TRBD1	TGTGCCAGCAGCCCGGGACAGGGTAACTATGGCTACACCTTC	CASSPGQGNYGYTF
-	TRBV18	TRBJ2-1	TRBD2	TGTGCCAGCTCACCACCCACTAGGAGCGGGGCCTACAATGAGCAGTTCTTC	CASSPPTRSGAYNEQFF
-	TRBV5-1	TRBJ2-5	-	TGCGCCAGCAGCCAGGAAGGTCGTATCAGCCAAGAGACCCAGTACTTC	CASSQEGRISQETQYF
-	TRBV30	TRBJ1-2	-	TGTGCCTGGATGGCAGGGAGTGTGGTTGGGGGATACACCTTC	CAWMAGSVVGGYTF
-	TRBV6-5	TRBJ1-2	-	TGTGCCAGCAGAACAGGGAGGGACCCCTATGGCTACACCTTC	CASRTGRDPYGYTF
-	TRBV19	TRBJ2-1	TRBD1	TGTGCCAGTAGTATAGATGGACAGGGGACCCCCTACAATGAGCAGTTCTTC	CASSIDGQGTPYNEQFF
-	TRBV18	TRBJ2-1	-	TGTGCCAGCTCACCACCGGCGGGGAATGAGCAGTTCTTC	CASSPPAGNEQFF